This T cell receptor (beta chain) was documented in a study of blood T cell repertoires in COVID-19. Unmatched junction bases numbered 7, after V lost 2 bases and J lost 4 bases. This CDR3 region has 15 residues. Per germline, CDR1 LGHNA and CDR2 YSLEER. Produced via immunoSEQ multiplex PCR; TCRdb's table is partial and in-frame only. The data show roughly 230,000 clones, roughly 89% seen once. The sequenced sample consisted of PBMCs or T cells enriched from blood (not recorded which). The receptor was derived from a woman aged 25-40 years with acute COVID-19. The chain joins TRBV4-3 to TRBJ1-1, with 7 bases matching TRBD1. CDR3 protein: CASSQSTGVGTEAFF. For the CDR3, the DNA is TGCGCCAGCAGCCAATCAACAGGGGTGGGCACTGAAGCTTTCTTT.